Detailed here is one T cell receptor beta chain. The ends were cut back, 2 bases at V and 7 bases at J, with 15 bases in the middle. The CDR3 consists of 14 residues. Germline-derived CDR1 and CDR2 are SGHTA and FQGNSA. This entry comes from a study of blood T cell repertoires in COVID-19. Study summary: COVID-19 samples, acute and convalescent, were from the United States, Italy and Spain. T cells, B-cell-depleted T cells, or PBMCs provided the cDNA or gDNA that served as material.

Original processing notes: Reference gene primer amplification in the assay estimated nucleated cell counts. Measured with immunoSEQ multiplex PCR; TCRdb has only the in-frame clones, and not every one. V and J calls and clone size are those listed in that table; D and trimming were worked out from the DNA. This table has about 150,000 clones, about 73% appearing once. The chain has TRBV7-2 and TRBJ2-7, with D maybe TRBD1 (5 bases). Sequences were obtained from peripheral blood. The sequence derives from a man at least 80 years old with acute or convalescent COVID-19. The chain's CDR3 is CASSLTSRVEEQYF. Written as DNA, the CDR3 is TGTGCCAGCAGCTTAACAAGCAGGGTTGAGGAGCAGTACTTC.